The T cell receptor (beta chain) under discussion was sequenced for a study of blood T cells in healthy people across ages. The CDR3 runs to 14 residues. V was trimmed by 5 bases and J by 4 bases, leaving 11 bases between them. The V gene's germline CDR1 is SGHAT and CDR2 FQNNGV. Next came a second PCR, run for roughly 7 to 12 cycles, which used a sample-barcoded 5' primer along with a J-beta primer mix. From the 5' RACE reads, TCRdb called clonotypes with MiXCR, one entry per CDR3 protein. The data hold hundreds of thousands of distinct CDR3 sequences, with roughly 24% observed a single time. Total RNA, at least 6 micrograms per sample, came from PBMCs. This clonotype has more than one count but fewer than ten. This same sample was also part of a study on T cells of mothers and their children.

The sample taken for sequencing was blood. The TCR originated in a boy between 10 and 17 years old in good health. The chain has TRBV11-2 and TRBJ2-2, with D uncertain. The DNA of the CDR3 is TGTGCCAGCAGCCCTCGAACAGCCACCGGGGAGCTGTTTTTT. This sequence encodes CASSPRTATGELFF.